Below are 17 T cell receptor beta chains sequenced from a single sample in a study of CD4 and CD8 cells across lung adenocarcinoma regions. Each CDR3 protein gets one entry after TCRdb re-called the PCR reads with MiXCR. The sample lists some 6,500 distinct CDR3 sequences, around 48% seen once, with about a fifth in the top ten. The sequenced sample consisted of CD8+ T cells from the center of a lung tumor. The receptors here all came from a female donor with lung adenocarcinoma. The CD4 and CD8 labels of this study may be unreliable.

This clonotype was recorded only once. One end of the junction does not line up with germline, which may come from a read error. The rearrangement joins TRBV7-2 to TRBJ2-3, with D possibly being TRBD1 or TRBD2 (5 bases each). This CDR3 comprises 15 residues. Germline V gene lookup returns CDR1 SGHTA and CDR2 FQGNSA. The CDR3 DNA sequence: TGTGCCAGGGGGCCCGGGCTGGCCGGGGAAGAGACGCAGTATTTC. This sequence encodes CARGPGLAGEETQYF.

This clonotype was found many times. The CDR3 region has the DNA TGTGCCAGCAGCTTAGATAGCGGGAGGGCCAATGAGCAGTTCTTC. Translation: CASSLDSGRANEQFF. This sequence joins TRBV11-2 and TRBJ2-1, with TRBD2 matching 11 bases. J gave up 6 bases and V 0 bases, and 1 base lay outside the gene matches. The CDR3 is 15 residues long. The germline CDR1 and CDR2 sequences are SGHAT and FQNNGV. Full variable domain (missing parts from reference TRBV11-2 and TRBJ2-1): EAGVAQSPRYKIIEKRQSVAFWCNPISGHATLYWYQQILGQGPKLLIQFQNNGVVDDSQLPKDRFSAERLKGVDSTLKIQPAKLEDSAVYLCASSLDSGRANEQFFGPGTRLTVL.

This sequence joins TRBV4-1 and TRBJ1-1, with 7 bases lining up with TRBD1. Per the germline V gene, CDR1 is MGHRA and CDR2 is YSYEKL. This CDR3 region has 13 residues. The J segment lost 1 base and the V segment lost 4 bases, leaving 0 bases of the junction unmatched. The CDR3 bases are TGCGCCAGCAGCCGACAGGGGAACACTGAAGCTTTCTTT. Amino acids: CASSRQGNTEAFF.

In its sample, this clonotype is medium-sized (0.01 to 0.1%). The chain is built from TRBV12-3 or TRBV12-4 and TRBJ1-4; D may be TRBD1 (5 bases). The V end lost 8 bases, the J end lost 10 bases, and 14 bases lay between the germline ends. This CDR3 is 12 amino acids long. The CDR3 nucleotides are TGTGCCAGCCGGGACGGGGGAGGAAAACTGTTTTTT. This translates into CASRDGGGKLFF.

The chain combines TRBV10-3 with TRBJ2-4, with TRBD1 as a possible D gene (5 bases). V was cut by 11 bases and J by 13 bases, with 27 bases left in between. Germline V gives CDR1 ENHRY, CDR2 SYGVKD. The length of the CDR3 is 14 residues. For the CDR3, the DNA is TGTGCCGGGCTCCAGGGCCTTGACCAAAACACCCAGTACTTC. Translated: CAGLQGLDQNTQYF.

This clonotype was counted a few times. The chain combines TRBV6-4 with TRBJ2-3; D remains unclear. The CDR3 spans 14 residues. V was cut by 3 bases and J by 0 bases, with 7 bases left in between. CDR1 and CDR2 (germline): MRHNA, SNTAGT. The CDR3 nucleotides are TGTGCCAGCAGTGAGAGACCTAGCACAGATACGCAGTATTTT. It encodes CASSERPSTDTQYF.

The chain links TRBV5-4 to TRBJ2-7, with 7 bases lining up with TRBD2. CDR3 size: 16 residues. Germline CDR1 reads SGHNT; CDR2 reads YYREEE (reference sequence). V lost 2 bases to trimming and J lost 0 bases; unmatched junction nucleotides: 8. CDR3 DNA: TGTGCCAGCAGCTTTCTTACGGGAGGAGTCTCCTACGAGCAGTACTTC. It codes for CASSFLTGGVSYEQYF.

The V and J genes are TRBV10-3 and TRBJ2-2; no clear D gene. Trimming removed 2 bases from V and 11 bases from J, with 9 bases in between. Germline V gives CDR1 ENHRY, CDR2 SYGVKD. The CDR3 is 12 amino acids. The CDR3 bases are TGTGCCATCAGTGAGAACGCCAATGAGCTGTTTTTT. The encoded protein is CAISENANELFF.

Worth noting for this clonotype: One end of the junction varies from germline; a read error may be responsible. The chain has TRBV27 and TRBJ2-3; 14 nucleotides line up with TRBD2. The germline V gene encodes CDR1 MNHEY and CDR2 SMNVEV (reference sequence). CDR3 length equals 16 residues. CDR3 loop: CASSPGLAGDTDMQYF. CDR3 DNA sequence: TGTGCCAGCAGTCCGGGACTAGCGGGGGACACAGATATGCAGTATTTT.

Points on this clonotype: The junction does not match germline at one end; this may be a read error. This chain connects TRBV12-3 or TRBV12-4 to TRBJ2-6; D may be TRBD1 or TRBD2 (5 bases each). The length of the CDR3 is 12 residues. The CDR3 DNA reads as TGTGCCAGCAGTTCCGGGGCCAACGTCCAGTCTTTC. Its protein is CASSSGANVQSF.

This clonotype has a count of ten or more. The rearrangement uses TRBV10-2 and TRBJ2-1; 13 nucleotides match TRBD2. Judging by the DNA end, TRBJ2-7 fits better; the J call may be wrong. The CDR3 has 18 amino acids. Germline CDR1 and CDR2: WSHSY and SAAADI. The CDR3 spells CASSDLPGTSGDNYEQYF. The CDR3 DNA reads TGCGCCAGCAGTGATCTCCCCGGGACTAGCGGGGACAACTACGAGCAGTACTTC.

This clonotype was detected many times. This chain joins TRBV7-9 and TRBJ2-1; TRBD1 might be the D (6 bases). The end of the DNA is better explained by TRBJ2-7, so the J call may be wrong. In germline, CDR1 is SEHNR, CDR2 FQNEAQ (reference sequence). CDR3 length: 13 amino acids. CDR3 sequence: CASRPDRSYEQYF. CDR3 nucleotides: TGTGCCAGCAGACCAGACAGGAGCTACGAGCAGTACTTC.

With respect to this clonotype: This may stem from a read error, because a much larger clone lies one nucleotide away. The gene calls are TRBV7-2 and TRBJ2-1; tentatively, D is TRBD2 (7 bases). The end of the DNA aligns better with TRBJ2-5, so the J call may be wrong. The V gene's germline CDR1 is SGHTA and CDR2 FQGNSA. CDR3 length equals 13 residues. The CDR3 sequence: CASHEGGVETQYF. CDR3 bases: TGTGCCTCTCACGAGGGGGGGGTAGAGACCCAGTACTTC.

A remark on this clonotype: The conserved phenylalanine or tryptophan normally closing the CDR3 is absent here, so this likely arose from a read error. No DNA is shown, since the ends of the CDR3 on it are uncertain; the CDR3 is the one TCRdb lists. The V call is TRBV6-1, the J call TRBJ1-6; the table gives TRBD1 as D, unverified against the DNA. The CDR3 has 16 amino acids, counting both end residues. Germline CDR1 reads MNHNS; CDR2 reads SASEGT. The CDR3 here is CASSEGEGASEQFFGP.

This clonotype was seen ten or more times. The chain links TRBV10-3 to TRBJ2-3; D unclear. The CDR3 loop spans 14 amino acids. The V end was cut by 0 bases, the J end by 3 bases, with 7 bases between. The V gene's germline CDR1 is ENHRY and CDR2 SYGVKD. CDR3 loop: CAISESSTTDTQYF. CDR3 coding DNA: TGTGCCATCAGTGAGTCCAGTACTACAGATACGCAGTATTTT.

By share of the sample, this clonotype is medium-sized. CDR3 sequence: CASSTGKPLAKNIQYF. In DNA form, the CDR3 reads TGTGCCAGCAGTACAGGGAAACCACTAGCCAAAAACATTCAGTACTTC. V and J are TRBV6-1 and TRBJ2-4, with TRBD1 as a possible D gene (6 bases). The ends were cut back, 5 bases at V and 0 bases at J, with 14 bases in the middle. The germline CDR1 and CDR2 sequences are MNHNS and SASEGT. The CDR3 runs 16 residues.

The chain couples TRBV6-5 to TRBJ2-7, with 7 nucleotides matching TRBD1. Germline trimming cut 2 bases from V and 2 bases from J; bases unmatched to any gene: 3. The CDR3 is made up of 14 amino acids. Germline assignment: CDR1 MNHEY and CDR2 SVGAGI. In DNA, the CDR3 is TGTGCCAGCAGTTACGGGACAGACCCCTACGAGCAGTACTTC. Its translation is CASSYGTDPYEQYF.